This T cell receptor beta chain emerged from a study of T cells in Graves' hyperthyroidism and ophthalmopathy. This clonotype was detected only a few times. Its antigen is unidentified. TCR beta CDR3 sequences were amplified from RNA transcripts. HTBI primers were the set used in a first-round RT-PCR of the TCR CDR3. One entry per CDR3 protein results from TCRdb running MiXCR on the multiplex PCR reads. The sample lists nearly 750,000 distinct CDR3 sequences, about a third occurring once. Study-level findings and limits: Blood samples included most of the expanded thyroid clonotypes exceeding 0.001.

Stable disease denoted Graves' hyperthyroidism without ophthalmopathy progression within 18 months. Thyroid ultrasound and orbital computed tomography, with clinical symptoms and serum thyroxine and TRAb, informed diagnoses. This receptor was taken from a woman in her thirties or forties with Graves' hyperthyroidism. Material for sequencing was blood.

Here the CDR3 DNA reads TGCGCCAGCAGCCAAGATAGTCACAGTATATATGGCTACACCTTC. Protein sequence: CASSQDSHSIYGYTF. J is TRBJ1-2 and V is TRBV4-3; D is uncertain. The CDR3 loop spans 15 amino acids. The ends were cut back, 0 bases at V and 5 bases at J, with 13 bases in the middle. Germline CDR1 is LGHNA and CDR2 is YSLEER.